What follows are 25 T cell receptor beta chains derived from one specimen sequenced in a study of CD8 T cells in Susac syndrome. RNA in amounts of roughly 0.5 to 1 ug was reverse transcribed with random hexamers. From the immunoSEQ multiplex PCR reads, TCRdb called clonotypes with MiXCR, one entry per CDR3 protein. Of tens of thousands of distinct CDR3 sequences in the sample, around 94% were seen once. The sequenced material came from CD4+ T cells from PBMCs. The receptors derive from a human donor with Susac syndrome.

The genes are TRBV24-1 and TRBJ2-5; 11 nucleotides align to TRBD1. CDR3 length: 17 amino acids. Germline V gives CDR1 KGHDR, CDR2 SFDVKD. J gave up 4 bases and V 5 bases, and 11 bases lay outside the gene matches. The CDR3 nucleotides read TGTGCCACCAGTGCCGTCACCGGGACAGGGGGTAGAGAGACCCAGTACTTC. Its protein is CATSAVTGTGGRETQYF.

The gene calls are TRBV6-5 and TRBJ2-3, with TRBD2 matching 11 bases. The CDR3 totals 20 residues. Trimming cost V 1 base and J 0 bases; bases outside gene matches: 12. Looked up from germline, CDR1 is MNHEY and CDR2 is SVGAGI. This chain's CDR3 is CASSYFASGGFHPSTDTQYF. The CDR3 DNA is TGTGCCAGCAGTTACTTTGCTAGCGGGGGGTTCCACCCTAGCACAGATACGCAGTATTTT.

This chain connects TRBV28 to TRBJ2-7, with 8 bases matching TRBD2. There are 16 residues in the CDR3. The junction had 14 bases not matched to a gene; V was cut back by 4 bases and J by 6 bases. Germline CDR1 MDHEN, CDR2 SYDVKM. The CDR3: CASSSPGLVRVGEQYF. The DNA of the CDR3 is TGTGCCAGCAGTTCCCCGGGACTAGTCCGGGTAGGCGAGCAGTACTTC.

This rearrangement joins TRBV29-1 to TRBJ2-7; D uncertain. Trimming left V 7 bases short and J 0 bases short, with 10 bases between. Germline V gives CDR1 SQVTM, CDR2 ANQGSEA. The CDR3 is made up of 12 amino acids. CDR3 region: CSAKSFSYEQYF. CDR3 DNA: TGCAGCGCAAAGTCCTTCTCCTACGAGCAGTACTTC.

J is TRBJ2-5 and V is TRBV7-8, with D possibly TRBD2 on 5 matching bases. Looked up from germline, CDR1 is SGHVS and CDR2 is FQNEAQ. With 1 base removed from V and 5 bases from J, the gap between germline ends came to 11 bases. This CDR3 is 14 amino acids long. CDR3 nucleotide sequence: TGTGCCAGCAGCTTAGGGCACCGAGGGGAGACCCAGTACTTC. The encoded protein is CASSLGHRGETQYF.

The chain carries TRBV20-1 and TRBJ2-2; 9 bases map to TRBD2. The CDR3 contains 15 residues. Germline CDR1 and CDR2: DFQATT and SNEGSKA (reference sequence). V lost 3 bases and J lost 4; bases outside the gene matches: 6. The CDR3 loop reads CSARERGAPTGELFF. The CDR3 DNA reads TGCAGTGCTAGGGAGCGGGGGGCCCCCACCGGGGAGCTGTTTTTT.

The V and J genes are TRBV30 and TRBJ2-7; D is undetermined. Germline lookup yields CDR1 GTSNPN and CDR2 SVGIG (reference sequence). The CDR3 totals 12 residues. V was clipped by 3 bases and J by 5 bases, with 11 bases between them. The CDR3 sequence is CAWRPVPNEQYF. CDR3 DNA sequence: TGTGCCTGGAGACCGGTTCCTAACGAGCAGTACTTC.

This clonotype was observed a handful of times. V and J are TRBV5-6 and TRBJ2-7; D perhaps matches TRBD2 (7 bases). V gave up 4 bases and J gave up 5 bases, with 16 bases separating them. Germline V lookup: CDR1 SGHDT, CDR2 YYEEEE. The CDR3 has 14 amino acids. CDR3 amino acids: CASSGLEGGDEQYF. CDR3 coding DNA: TGTGCCAGCAGCGGACTAGAGGGGGGTGACGAGCAGTACTTC.

The chain recombines TRBV3-1 with TRBJ2-1, with 8 bases matching TRBD2. Per the germline V gene, CDR1 is LGHDT and CDR2 is YNNKEL (reference sequence). V was pared by 0 bases and J by 2 bases, with 0 bases of the junction left unmatched. This CDR3 is built from 15 residues. CDR3 sequence: CASSQEAGAYNEQFF. In nucleotides, the CDR3 is TGTGCCAGCAGCCAAGAAGCGGGGGCCTACAATGAGCAGTTCTTC.

The rearrangement uses TRBV20-1 and TRBJ2-2; D gene ambiguous. The CDR3 is 14 amino acids. V was cut by 5 bases and J by 2 bases, with 12 bases left in between. In germline, CDR1 is DFQATT, CDR2 SNEGSKA (reference sequence). CDR3 amino acids: CSAPTRINTGELFF. As DNA, the CDR3 is TGCAGTGCTCCGACACGGATTAACACCGGGGAGCTGTTTTTT.

This chain joins TRBV10-3 and TRBJ1-1; D not resolved. V lost 3 bases and J 0 bases, leaving 11 bases between the germline ends. Germline values: CDR1 ENHRY, CDR2 SYGVKD. The CDR3 length is 15 residues. The CDR3 loop is CAISDPADMNTEAFF. In DNA form, the CDR3 reads TGTGCCATCAGTGACCCAGCTGACATGAACACTGAAGCTTTCTTT.

The gene calls are TRBV20-1 and TRBJ1-1; a possible D gene is TRBD1 (6 bases). V was shortened by 0 bases and J by 5 bases, with 13 bases between the two germline ends. Per germline, CDR1 DFQATT and CDR2 SNEGSKA (reference sequence). The CDR3 extends over 14 amino acids. As DNA, the CDR3 is TGCAGTGCTAGAGATGGAGGGGGGGGGACTGAAGCTTTCTTT. Translating gives CSARDGGGGTEAFF.

The V gene is TRBV6-2 or TRBV6-3, the J gene TRBJ2-5; TRBD1 matches at 8 bases. The trim removed 8 bases at V and 2 bases at J, leaving 10 bases unmatched. This CDR3 has 15 amino acids. The V gene's germline CDR1 is MNHEY and CDR2 SVGEGT. CDR3 sequence (DNA): TGTGCCAGCGTAGCCTCAGGGGGCAGACAAGAGACCCAGTACTTC. Amino acid sequence: CASVASGGRQETQYF.

Only one count was recorded for this clonotype. The chain recombines TRBV30 with TRBJ1-1, with D possibly matching TRBD1 (5 bases). Germline CDR1 is GTSNPN and CDR2 is SVGIG (reference sequence). The V end was cut by 1 base, the J end by 1 base, with 7 bases between. This CDR3 has 13 residues. CDR3 sequence (DNA): TGTGCCTGGAGTGCTGACAGGAACACTGAAGCTTTCTTT. Its protein product is CAWSADRNTEAFF.

In its sample, this clonotype was seen once. This chain links TRBV30 with TRBJ1-1, with unresolved D. The V gene's germline CDR1 is GTSNPN and CDR2 SVGIG (reference sequence). Trimming left V 5 bases short and J 5 bases short, with 15 bases between. The length of the CDR3 is 13 residues. Here the CDR3 reads CAWGMGIGTEAFF. DNA of the CDR3: TGTGCCTGGGGTATGGGGATTGGGACTGAAGCTTTCTTT.

This rearrangement joins TRBV4-2 to TRBJ2-3, with 14 nucleotides matching TRBD2. The V gene's germline CDR1 is LGHNA and CDR2 YNFKEQ. The CDR3 runs 16 residues. V was clipped by 1 base and J by 3 bases; unmatched bases: 0. The CDR3 DNA sequence: TGTGCCAGCAGCCAAGGGACTAGCGGGGGGACAGATACGCAGTATTTT. It is translated as CASSQGTSGGTDTQYF.

This chain uses TRBV30 with TRBJ2-3; D gene uncertain. Trimming removed 2 bases at V and 5 bases at J, with 11 bases between. The germline V gene has CDR1 GTSNPN and CDR2 SVGIG (reference sequence). The CDR3 contains 13 residues. The CDR3 sequence: CAWSLNAGDTQYF. The CDR3 nucleotides are TGTGCCTGGAGTTTAAACGCCGGAGATACGCAGTATTTT.

The V gene is TRBV27, the J gene TRBJ2-2; D is uncertain. The CDR3 is 14 amino acids. CDR1 and CDR2 (germline): MNHEY, SMNVEV (reference sequence). V lost 3 bases and J 5 bases, leaving 10 bases between the germline ends. In DNA form, the CDR3 reads TGTGCCAGCAGTTTCTGGAGTTTTACCGGGGAGCTGTTTTTT. This gives the protein CASSFWSFTGELFF.

V gene TRBV30 combines with J gene TRBJ1-4; 8 bases are shared with TRBD1. The CDR3 length is 14 residues. J lost 8 bases, V lost 5 bases, and 10 bases had no gene match. CDR1 GTSNPN and CDR2 SVGIG come from the germline V gene (reference sequence). Written as DNA, the CDR3 is TGTGCCTGGGAACAGGGGGTCCAGGGGGAAAAACTGTTTTTT. Its translation: CAWEQGVQGEKLFF.

This clonotype was counted only a few times. The chain carries TRBV30 and TRBJ2-7; D might be TRBD1 (5 bases). There are 15 residues in the CDR3. Trimming left V 3 bases short and J 4 bases short, with 19 bases between. CDR1 is GTSNPN, CDR2 SVGIG, per germline (reference sequence). This CDR3 reads CAWSLTDKWVYEQYF. For the CDR3, the DNA is TGTGCCTGGAGCCTAACGGACAAGTGGGTATACGAGCAGTACTTC.

The chain uses TRBV29-1 and TRBJ2-3, with TRBD2 identical over 8 bases. V was clipped by 6 bases and J by 2 bases; unmatched bases: 7. CDR3 length: 14 residues. Per germline, CDR1 SQVTM and CDR2 ANQGSEA. CDR3: CSVGTRLATDTQYF. CDR3 DNA: TGCAGCGTCGGGACTAGATTGGCCACAGATACGCAGTATTTT.

This clonotype was found once. V usage is TRBV29-1 and J usage is TRBJ1-1; TRBD1 aligns across 7 bases. In germline, CDR1 is SQVTM, CDR2 ANQGSEA. V was clipped by 7 bases and J by 5 bases; unmatched bases: 4. The CDR3 is 11 residues long. The DNA for the CDR3 is TGCAGCGCACGGGACAGAACTGAAGCTTTCTTT. It codes for CSARDRTEAFF.

The table lists this clonotype with a count of one. The V and J genes are TRBV7-9 and TRBJ2-1; D is ambiguous. The V end lost 2 bases, the J end lost 6 bases, and 8 bases lay between the germline ends. The germline CDR1 and CDR2 sequences are SEHNR and FQNEAQ (reference sequence). The CDR3 runs 13 residues. The CDR3 DNA is TGTGCCAGCAGCTTAAGACGAGGCAATGAGCAGTTCTTC. Protein: CASSLRRGNEQFF.

V is TRBV4-3 and J is TRBJ2-1, with D perhaps matching TRBD2 (6 bases). The germline V gene has CDR1 LGHNA and CDR2 YSLEER. V shed 1 base and J shed 8 bases, with 15 bases lying between them. CDR3 size: 15 residues. The CDR3 region has the DNA TGCGCCAGCAGCCAAGCCGGGACTCCTCGGGATGAGCAGTTCTTC. It specifies CASSQAGTPRDEQFF.

V and J are TRBV11-3 and TRBJ2-7; a weak D match, TRBD2 (5 bases). Germline V gene data show CDR1 as SGHNT and CDR2 as YENEEA. V was trimmed by 5 bases and J by 5 bases, leaving 13 bases between them. The CDR3 is 13 residues long. Written as DNA, the CDR3 is TGTGCCAGCAGCCACCGTACCGGGAACGAGCAGTACTTC. It is translated as CASSHRTGNEQYF.